The clone carrying this T cell receptor beta chain was recorded many times. This specimen belongs to a study of read filtering for tumor transcriptome and immune sequencing. The library was built from about 400 ng RNA with molecular barcoded adaptors for alpha/delta and beta/gamma chains. Via MiXCR, TCRdb re-called the reads, giving one row per CDR3 protein. This table has tens of thousands of distinct CDR3 sequences, around a fifth appearing once. Sequencing input: a population of CD138-negative cells sorted from bone marrow. This TCR was sampled from a donor over 35 with multiple myeloma.

The CDR3 protein is CASSSTVNYGYTF. CDR3 DNA sequence: TGTGCCAGCAGTTCGACGGTTAACTATGGCTACACCTTC. This chain links TRBV27 with TRBJ1-2; D remains unclear. The germline V and J ends were trimmed by 4 bases and 1 base, with 7 bases remaining between them. There are 13 residues in the CDR3. CDR1 is MNHEY and CDR2 is SMNVEV in the germline V gene (reference sequence).